This entry lists 27 T cell receptor beta chains sequenced from one sample in a study of control samples from healthy donors and cancer patients. Only in-frame clones appear in the TCRdb table, and some are missing; sequencing was by immunoSEQ multiplex PCR. The sample lists over 100,000 clones; around 90% were seen once. What was sequenced was blood. All receptors derive from a man younger than 30 in good health.

The rearrangement uses TRBV2 and TRBJ2-1, with 12 bases that match TRBD2. The CDR3 length is 17 residues. The J segment lost 0 bases and the V segment lost 7 bases, leaving 7 bases of the junction unmatched. Germline loops: CDR1 SNHLY, CDR2 FYNNEI. As DNA, the CDR3 is TGTGCCAGCACAGGACTAGCGGGGATTAGCTCCTACAATGAGCAGTTCTTC. Its protein product is CASTGLAGISSYNEQFF.

The genes are TRBV20-1 and TRBJ2-4, with D uncertain. With 8 bases removed from V and 1 base from J, the gap between germline ends came to 6 bases. Germline V lookup: CDR1 DFQATT, CDR2 SNEGSKA (reference sequence). The CDR3 loop spans 11 amino acids. The CDR3, as DNA: TGCAGTAGGCGGGCCAAAAACATTCAGTACTTC. It codes for CSRRAKNIQYF.

The chain joins TRBV14 to TRBJ2-3, with D perhaps matching TRBD2 (7 bases). Germline V lookup: CDR1 SGHDN, CDR2 FVKESK. V was trimmed by 2 bases and J by 1 base, leaving 16 bases between them. The CDR3 totals 17 residues. CDR3 amino acids: CASSQLVGGLGTDTQYF. The CDR3, as DNA: TGTGCCAGCAGCCAACTCGTGGGGGGGCTCGGCACAGATACGCAGTATTTT.

The rearrangement links TRBV7-9 to TRBJ1-6; 10 nucleotides align to TRBD1. This CDR3 region has 16 residues. CDR1 SEHNR and CDR2 FQNEAQ come from the germline V gene (reference sequence). V was pared by 6 bases and J by 11 bases, with 13 bases of the junction left unmatched. In DNA form, the CDR3 reads TGTGCCAGCAGACACTCCGGGACAGGGGAAGGGGCACCCCTCCACTTT. It translates to CASRHSGTGEGAPLHF.

This sequence joins TRBV15 and TRBJ1-4, with a possible D match to TRBD1 (5 bases). This CDR3 is 12 amino acids long. Germline V gene data show CDR1 as LNHNV and CDR2 as YYDKDF (reference sequence). V gave up 3 bases and J gave up 12 bases, with 11 bases separating them. The CDR3 DNA follows: TGTGCCACCAGCAGGGTGGAACAGGAACTGTTTTTT. Translated: CATSRVEQELFF.

This clone was seen only a few times. The chain has TRBV9 and TRBJ1-2; possible D gene TRBD1, 6 bases. Germline CDR1 reads SGDLS; CDR2 reads YYNGEE. There are 13 residues in the CDR3. V was shortened by 0 bases and J by 6 bases, with 9 bases between the two germline ends. CDR3 DNA sequence: TGTGCCAGCAGCGTAGTCCCAGGGGATGGCTACACCTTC. Amino acids: CASSVVPGDGYTF.

This chain links TRBV5-4 with TRBJ2-5; 9 bases fit TRBD1. Trimming took 2 bases from V and 4 from J; bases not matched to a gene: 15. There are 18 residues in the CDR3. Per germline, CDR1 SGHNT and CDR2 YYREEE (reference sequence). In nucleotides, the CDR3 is TGTGCCAGCAGCTTAAGGGCTATCGGGACAGGGTCCGCAGAGACCCAGTACTTC. Translated: CASSLRAIGTGSAETQYF. The entire variable domain, with the rest obtained from reference TRBV5-4 and TRBJ2-5, is as follows: ETGVTQSPTHLIKTRGQQVTLRCSSQSGHNTVSWYQQALGQGPQFIFQYYREEENGRGNFPPRFSGLQFPNYSSELNVNALELDDSALYLCASSLRAIGTGSAETQYFGPGTRLLVL.

The rearrangement uses TRBV10-3 and TRBJ1-6; TRBD1 is a possible D gene (6 bases). The V and J ends lost 6 bases and 4 bases respectively, with 19 bases between them. Germline V gene lookup returns CDR1 ENHRY and CDR2 SYGVKD. This CDR3 comprises 17 residues. The CDR3 here is CAIRNTGRGGYNSPLHF. CDR3 nucleotides: TGTGCCATCAGGAATACAGGGAGGGGTGGATATAATTCACCCCTCCACTTT.

The sample holds one count of this clone. The chain couples TRBV2 to TRBJ2-3; D is possibly TRBD1 (5 bases). Trimming pared 3 bases from V and 3 bases from J, leaving 10 bases between. Germline CDR1 SNHLY, CDR2 FYNNEI. CDR3 length: 14 residues. The CDR3, as DNA: TGTGCCAGCAGTGACCAGGGTCGAACAGATACGCAGTATTTT. This translates into CASSDQGRTDTQYF.

J is TRBJ1-6 and V is TRBV4-1; weak D call: TRBD1 (5 bases). Germline V lookup: CDR1 MGHRA, CDR2 YSYEKL. This CDR3 is built from 21 residues. V dropped 0 bases and J dropped 7 bases, with 28 bases sitting between them. CDR3 bases: TGCGCCAGCAGCCAAGATTTGAGGGCCGGTCGGTCAGGGTTTCGAAATTCACCCCTCCACTTT. This sequence encodes CASSQDLRAGRSGFRNSPLHF.

The V and J genes are TRBV7-9 and TRBJ2-2, with TRBD1 matching 11 bases. This CDR3 has 17 amino acids. CDR1 and CDR2 (germline): SEHNR, FQNEAQ (reference sequence). Losses at the gene ends were 5 bases for V and 4 bases for J; bases not matched to a gene: 9. DNA of the CDR3: TGTGCCAGCAGCCCCCACCCCGGGACAGGGGGCACCGGGGAGCTGTTTTTT. It translates to CASSPHPGTGGTGELFF.

The rearrangement joins TRBV27 to TRBJ1-1; D is unresolved. The germline V and J ends were trimmed by 3 bases and 1 base, with 15 bases remaining between them. The germline CDR1 and CDR2 sequences are MNHEY and SMNVEV (reference sequence). The CDR3 has 16 amino acids. This CDR3 is CASSFPEPWSNTEAFF. In DNA form, the CDR3 reads TGTGCCAGCAGTTTTCCTGAGCCTTGGTCGAACACTGAAGCTTTCTTT.

The CDR3 sequence: CASSRSEAGGYNEQFF. The CDR3 DNA is TGTGCCAGTAGCAGGAGTGAGGCGGGGGGGTACAATGAGCAGTTCTTC. The chain carries TRBV19 and TRBJ2-1; 9 nucleotides match TRBD2. The CDR3 runs to 16 residues. Germline V gene data show CDR1 as LNHDA and CDR2 as SQIVND (reference sequence). Trimming cost V 6 bases and J 4 bases; bases outside gene matches: 10.

This chain links TRBV4-1 with TRBJ2-7, with 7 bases fitting TRBD1. CDR1 is MGHRA, CDR2 YSYEKL, per germline. The CDR3 runs to 13 residues. After removal of 6 bases from V and 2 bases from J, the junction contained 4 bases not matched to a gene. The CDR3 DNA sequence: TGCGCCAGCAGACCTACAGGGGCCTACGAGCAGTACTTC. It yields the protein CASRPTGAYEQYF.

This chain joins TRBV21-1 and TRBJ2-1; TRBD2 is the table's D call and was not checked against the DNA. TRBV21-1 is an annotated pseudogene. The CDR3 has 15 amino acids. CDR3 nucleotide sequence: TGTGCCAGCAGCACCCGACTAGCGGGGTACAATGAGCAGTTCTTC. Translation gives CASSTRLAGYNEQFF.

This chain connects TRBV27 to TRBJ2-5; 10 bases are a match to TRBD2. CDR3 length: 15 residues. Germline CDR1 and CDR2: MNHEY and SMNVEV (reference sequence). The trim removed 5 bases at V and 5 bases at J, leaving 8 bases unmatched. CDR3 sequence reads: CASSPSGGRGETQYF. The CDR3 DNA reads TGTGCCAGCAGTCCTAGCGGGGGCCGAGGGGAGACCCAGTACTTC.

V is TRBV6-5 and J is TRBJ1-2; maybe TRBD1 (6 bases). Germline V lookup: CDR1 MNHEY, CDR2 SVGAGI. The V end lost 7 bases, the J end lost 6 bases, and 12 bases lay between the germline ends. The CDR3 spans 12 residues. In nucleotides, the CDR3 is TGTGCCAGCACCGAACAGGGTAATGGCTACACCTTC. It encodes CASTEQGNGYTF.

This sequence joins TRBV4-1 and TRBJ2-2, with D hard to call. Germline lookup yields CDR1 MGHRA and CDR2 YSYEKL. V lost 0 bases and J lost 7, with 9 bases in between. The CDR3 is made up of 14 amino acids. This CDR3 is CASSQEDFVGELFF. CDR3 sequence (DNA): TGCGCCAGCAGCCAAGAAGACTTTGTCGGGGAGCTGTTTTTT.

This clone has only one observation. This chain links TRBV2 with TRBJ2-7; unclear D gene. The CDR3 length is 14 residues. Trimming pared 6 bases from V and 3 bases from J, leaving 15 bases between. Germline V gene sequence: CDR1 SNHLY, CDR2 FYNNEI. CDR3 residues: CASRERGISYEQYF. The CDR3 DNA reads as TGTGCCAGCAGAGAGAGAGGTATCAGCTACGAGCAGTACTTC.

This clone appeared a single time. The genes are TRBV9 and TRBJ1-1; 7 bases map to TRBD1. This CDR3 is 14 amino acids long. V dropped 4 bases and J dropped 5; count of bases not matched to a gene: 8. Germline CDR1 SGDLS, CDR2 YYNGEE. Written as DNA, the CDR3 is TGTGCCAGCAGCCTAGAAACAGGGGCGACTGAAGCTTTCTTT. It yields the protein CASSLETGATEAFF.

V is TRBV2 and J is TRBJ2-2; 9 nucleotides agree with TRBD1. The junction had 3 bases not matched to a gene; V was cut back by 4 bases and J by 3 bases. The CDR3 has 15 residues. CDR1 and CDR2 from the germline V gene are SNHLY and FYNNEI. CDR3 sequence (DNA): TGTGCCAGCAGTGTGGACAGGGGATACACCGGGGAGCTGTTTTTT. Protein sequence: CASSVDRGYTGELFF.

This clone was seen just once. The rearrangement uses TRBV28 and TRBJ1-2, with 7 bases fitting TRBD1. The CDR3 covers 15 residues. V lost 5 bases to trimming and J lost 8 bases; unmatched junction nucleotides: 14. Per the germline V gene, CDR1 is MDHEN and CDR2 is SYDVKM. The CDR3 loop is CASSTPGQDVGGYTF. The CDR3 DNA is TGTGCCAGCAGTACCCCTGGACAGGATGTAGGCGGCTACACCTTC.

The V and J genes are TRBV7-6 and TRBJ1-4, with D possibly TRBD1 on 6 matching bases. CDR1 SGHVS and CDR2 FNYEAQ come from the germline V gene. V lost 1 base and J 0 bases, leaving 18 bases between the germline ends. The CDR3 is 19 residues long. The CDR3 sequence: CASSLVFSRGHTTNEKLFF. In nucleotides, the CDR3 is TGTGCCAGCAGCTTAGTTTTCTCAAGGGGACATACAACTAATGAAAAACTGTTTTTT. The full variable domain, in which reference TRBV7-6 and TRBJ1-4 provide the parts outside the CDR3, is GAGVSQSPRYKVTKRGQDVALRCDPISGHVSLYWYRQALGQGPEFLTYFNYEAQQDKSGLPNDRFSAERPEGSISTLTIQRTEQRDSAMYRCASSLVFSRGHTTNEKLFFGSGTQLSVL.

The rearrangement uses TRBV5-1 and TRBJ1-5; D ambiguous. Germline lookup yields CDR1 SGHRS and CDR2 YFSETQ. The CDR3 is 16 residues long. V shed 1 base and J shed 1 base, with 12 bases lying between them. CDR3 protein: CASSLSGLASNQPQHF. The CDR3 DNA reads TGCGCCAGCAGCTTGAGTGGGTTAGCAAGCAATCAGCCCCAGCATTTT.

This clone was seen just once. The J gene is TRBJ1-1, the V gene TRBV20-1; D call uncertain. Germline assignment: CDR1 DFQATT and CDR2 SNEGSKA (reference sequence). This CDR3 contains 11 residues. Trimming removed 5 bases from V and 3 bases from J, with 7 bases in between. This chain's CDR3 is CSARKDTEAFF. CDR3 DNA: TGCAGTGCTCGGAAGGACACTGAAGCTTTCTTT.

This rearrangement joins TRBV4-2 to TRBJ2-7; 8 bases match TRBD2. The CDR3 runs to 15 residues. Germline V lookup: CDR1 LGHNA, CDR2 YNFKEQ. V shed 2 bases and J 6 bases; nucleotides not matched to a gene: 9. CDR3 region: CASSQLFLAGFEQYF. CDR3 nucleotides: TGTGCCAGCAGCCAATTGTTCCTAGCGGGCTTCGAGCAGTACTTC.

The rearrangement uses TRBV9 and TRBJ1-2, with 8 bases that match TRBD1. After removal of 4 bases from V and 7 bases from J, the junction contained 3 bases not matched to a gene. The CDR3 extends over 12 amino acids. Germline V gene sequence: CDR1 SGDLS, CDR2 YYNGEE. CDR3 sequence: CASSRTGSGYTF. CDR3 in DNA: TGTGCCAGCAGCAGGACAGGGAGTGGCTACACCTTC.